This T cell receptor beta chain stems from a study of T cells in localized non-small cell lung cancer. This table comes from immunoSEQ multiplex PCR, and its TCRdb copy is limited to in-frame clones, with some not included. Altogether thousands of clones are present, around a third being singletons, with the ten largest covering about a fifth. V gave up 6 bases and J gave up 4 bases; unmatched junction bases: 8. Germline CDR1 is MNHGY and CDR2 is SAAAGT. This CDR3 is 16 amino acids long. The origin of this receptor is a woman aged 40 to 75 with stage II squamous cell lung carcinoma. The V and J genes are TRBV6-8 and TRBJ2-2; 10 nucleotides match TRBD2. Material: normal lung tissue next to the tumor, obtained before any cancer treatment. The CDR3 DNA follows: TGTGCCAGCAGCCTTACTAGCGGGGCCTTCACCGGGGAGCTGTTTTTT. Its protein product is CASSLTSGAFTGELFF.